This passage covers 21 T cell receptor beta chains from one sample sequenced in a study of identical twins. TCRdb reprocessed the 5' RACE reads with MiXCR, giving one entry per CDR3 protein. The data hold roughly 750,000 distinct CDR3 sequences, with less than 25% observed a single time. The sample was also linked to a second study, of T cells expressing NK-cell markers.

The material sequenced was PBMCs. The receptors were gathered from a young woman in good health.

V is TRBV10-3 and J is TRBJ2-7; D unresolved. The germline CDR1 and CDR2 sequences are ENHRY and SYGVKD. The CDR3 spans 16 residues. The V and J ends lost 3 bases and 4 bases respectively, with 19 bases between them. CDR3 nucleotide sequence: TGTGCCATCAGTGATAGTTTTAAGGTGAACCATTACGAGCAGTACTTC. It is translated as CAISDSFKVNHYEQYF.

This clonotype has more than one count but fewer than ten. This chain connects TRBV2 to TRBJ2-1; D may be TRBD1 or TRBD2 (6 bases each). Germline assignment: CDR1 SNHLY and CDR2 FYNNEI. This CDR3 is 12 amino acids long. V lost 3 bases and J 12 bases, leaving 12 bases between the germline ends. The CDR3 sequence is CASSDMGGAQFF. The CDR3 DNA is TGTGCCAGCAGTGATATGGGGGGCGCGCAGTTCTTC.

This clonotype was found a few times. The chain uses TRBV5-6 and TRBJ2-7; D ambiguous. CDR1 and CDR2 (germline): SGHDT, YYEEEE. The CDR3 is 11 residues long. The ends were cut back, 3 bases at V and 6 bases at J, with 7 bases in the middle. The CDR3 loop reads CASSSRSEQYF. In DNA, the CDR3 is TGTGCCAGCAGCTCTAGAAGCGAGCAGTACTTC.

The chain couples TRBV5-1 to TRBJ2-7; 9 positions agree with TRBD1. The V segment lost 7 bases and the J segment 1 base; nucleotides outside the gene matches: 9. The CDR3 is 15 amino acids. Germline V gives CDR1 SGHRS, CDR2 YFSETQ. CDR3 nucleotides: TGCGCCAGCCGTGGGCACGGGACAGGGTCCTACGAGCAGTACTTC. Encoded protein: CASRGHGTGSYEQYF.

This clonotype appeared a few times. This chain connects TRBV9 to TRBJ1-1, with 9 bases aligning to TRBD1. Looked up from germline, CDR1 is SGDLS and CDR2 is YYNGEE. This CDR3 region has 14 residues. Trimming at V came to 5 bases and at J to 6 bases, leaving 8 bases not matched to a gene. The DNA for the CDR3 is TGTGCCAGCAGTGACAGACAGGGGGGTCCTGAAGCTTTCTTT. Protein sequence: CASSDRQGGPEAFF. Combining the CDR3 with reference TRBV9 and TRBJ1-1 gives the whole variable domain DSGVTQTPKHLITATGQRVTLRCSPRSGDLSVYWYQQSLDQGLQFLIQYYNGEERAKGNILERFSAQQFPDLHSELNLSSLELGDSALYFCASSDRQGGPEAFFGQGTRLTVV.

The V call is TRBV7-9, the J call TRBJ2-7, with 7 nucleotides matching TRBD2. Germline V CDR1 and CDR2: SEHNR, FQNEAQ (reference sequence). The CDR3 spans 12 residues. Losses at the gene ends were 4 bases for V and 12 bases for J; bases not matched to a gene: 9. CDR3 loop: CASSSQPGGRYF. Here the CDR3 DNA reads TGTGCCAGCAGCTCCCAACCGGGAGGAAGGTACTTC.

This clonotype was seen a handful of times. The chain combines TRBV12-3 or TRBV12-4 with TRBJ2-1, with D perhaps matching TRBD2 (6 bases). Deletions cut 3 bases from V and 5 bases from J, with 11 bases between. The CDR3 is 14 residues long. CDR3 sequence (DNA): TGTGCCAGCAGTTTTACTAGCCCTAACAATGAGCAGTTCTTC. This gives the protein CASSFTSPNNEQFF.

In its sample, this clonotype was seen many times. The CDR3 reads CASSPLAGGNEQFF. DNA for the CDR3: TGCGCCAGCTCCCCGCTAGCGGGAGGTAATGAGCAGTTCTTC. The gene calls are TRBV4-3 and TRBJ2-1, with 11 positions matching TRBD2. Germline V gene lookup returns CDR1 LGHNA and CDR2 YSLEER. The CDR3 extends over 14 amino acids. The ends lost 8 bases at V and 7 bases at J; junction bases unmatched: 7.

The chain couples TRBV5-5 to TRBJ2-5; the match to TRBD1 covers 7 bases. The V and J ends lost 0 bases and 5 bases, in that order; junction bases with no gene match: 7. The CDR3 loop spans 15 amino acids. Germline V gives CDR1 SGHKS, CDR2 YYEKEE (reference sequence). CDR3 DNA sequence: TGTGCCAGCAGCTTGGACGCCAGGGGGTACGAGACCCAGTACTTC. It specifies CASSLDARGYETQYF.

This clonotype was found a few times. The rearrangement uses TRBV20-1 and TRBJ2-4, with TRBD1 as a possible D gene (5 bases). Germline CDR1 reads DFQATT; CDR2 reads SNEGSKA (reference sequence). This CDR3 has 16 residues. The ends were cut back, 2 bases at V and 0 bases at J, with 14 bases in the middle. DNA of the CDR3: TGCAGTGCTAGATTAACAGGAGTCGTAGCCAAAAACATTCAGTACTTC. This translates into CSARLTGVVAKNIQYF.

The CDR3 region has the DNA TGCGCCAGCAGCTTAGGGGGCCCTAGCACAGATACGCAGTATTTT. Protein sequence: CASSLGGPSTDTQYF. The rearrangement links TRBV5-1 to TRBJ2-3; 7 bases line up with TRBD1. This CDR3 is built from 15 residues. Trimming at V came to 2 bases and at J to 0 bases, leaving 3 bases not matched to a gene. In germline, CDR1 is SGHRS, CDR2 YFSETQ.

This chain joins TRBV12-3 or TRBV12-4 and TRBJ2-7; 7 nucleotides match TRBD1. The CDR3 consists of 14 residues. V lost 6 bases, J lost 6 bases, and 11 bases stayed unmatched. DNA for the CDR3: TGTGCCAGCAGGACCGGACAGGTTGGAGGCGAGCAGTACTTC. Translation: CASRTGQVGGEQYF.

The table lists this clonotype with a few counts. J is TRBJ2-7 and V is TRBV7-2, with 13 positions matching TRBD2. Looked up from germline, CDR1 is SGHTA and CDR2 is FQGNSA. CDR3 length: 15 amino acids. V shed 2 bases, J shed 2 bases, and the junction held 0 bases outside the gene matches. The CDR3 loop is CASSLTSGRAYEQYF. CDR3 DNA sequence: TGTGCCAGCAGCTTAACTAGCGGGAGGGCCTACGAGCAGTACTTC.

The chain carries TRBV5-4 and TRBJ2-7; 8 bases match TRBD1. V lost 4 bases, J lost 5 bases, and 5 bases stayed unmatched. Germline V gene sequence: CDR1 SGHNT, CDR2 YYREEE (reference sequence). This CDR3 spans 13 amino acids. The CDR3 sequence: CASSKTGEDEQYF. CDR3 bases: TGTGCCAGCAGCAAGACAGGGGAGGACGAGCAGTACTTC.

The chain links TRBV12-3 or TRBV12-4 to TRBJ2-2; D is unresolved. V dropped 3 bases and J dropped 6 bases, with 8 bases sitting between them. The CDR3 sequence is 13 residues long. CDR3: CASSLWESGELFF. The CDR3 nucleotides read TGTGCCAGCAGTTTGTGGGAATCCGGGGAGCTGTTTTTT.

The V and J genes are TRBV20-1 and TRBJ2-7; no clear D. CDR3 length equals 14 residues. With 2 bases removed from V and 1 base from J, the gap between germline ends came to 12 bases. Germline-derived CDR1 and CDR2 are DFQATT and SNEGSKA (reference sequence). CDR3 DNA sequence: TGCAGTGCTAGACCGAGAACCGAGTCCTACGAGCAGTACTTC. Translation gives CSARPRTESYEQYF.

The rearrangement uses TRBV11-2 and TRBJ1-2, with D perhaps TRBD1 (6 bases). The CDR3 length is 11 residues. The germline V gene encodes CDR1 SGHAT and CDR2 FQNNGV. V was trimmed by 10 bases and J by 4 bases, leaving 10 bases between them. The CDR3 nucleotides read TGTGCCACCAGGACAGTCTATGGCTACACCTTC. Protein sequence: CATRTVYGYTF.

This clonotype has only a few counts. The chain recombines TRBV10-3 with TRBJ1-2; 8 bases align to TRBD1. Germline loops: CDR1 ENHRY, CDR2 SYGVKD. V trimming: 4 bases; J trimming: 0 bases; junction bases outside the gene matches: 13. The length of the CDR3 is 18 residues. DNA for the CDR3: TGTGCCATCAGTGCCACCGGACAGGGCCCTGATTCTAACTATGGCTACACCTTC. Its protein product is CAISATGQGPDSNYGYTF.

This clonotype was picked up many times. The chain is built from TRBV6-5 and TRBJ2-6; D is unresolved. Trimming removed 4 bases at V and 2 bases at J, with 3 bases between. Germline lookup yields CDR1 MNHEY and CDR2 SVGAGI. The CDR3 totals 13 residues. CDR3 in amino acids: CASSWAGANVLTF. The CDR3 coding sequence is TGTGCCAGCAGTTGGGCTGGGGCCAACGTCCTGACTTTC.

This clonotype was counted at least ten times. This sequence joins TRBV6-1 and TRBJ2-2; D is ambiguous. Germline V gene data show CDR1 as MNHNS and CDR2 as SASEGT. The CDR3 extends over 13 amino acids. The germline V and J ends were trimmed by 6 bases and 5 bases, with 10 bases remaining between them. The CDR3 bases are TGTGCCAGCAGACCCATCGAAACCGGGGAGCTGTTTTTT. Its protein product is CASRPIETGELFF.

This chain connects TRBV12-3 or TRBV12-4 to TRBJ2-6, with 7 bases that match TRBD1. J gave up 1 base and V 5 bases, and 14 bases lay outside the gene matches. This CDR3 region has 19 residues. The CDR3 DNA reads TGTGCCAGCAGTCACTTCACCCGGGACAGCATATCTGGGGCCAACGTCCTGACTTTC. Its translation is CASSHFTRDSISGANVLTF.